This T cell receptor (beta chain) originates from a study of blood T cell repertoires in COVID-19. Overall study context: Some COVID-19 samples were acute and others convalescent; all came from the United States, Italy and Spain. Sources were T cells, B-cell-depleted T cells, or PBMCs; the material itself was cDNA or gDNA.

The V gene's germline CDR1 is SGHNT and CDR2 YENEEA. The ends were cut back, 1 base at V and 0 bases at J, with 3 bases in the middle. CDR3 length: 13 residues. Original analysis: The authors estimated nucleated cell counts from reference gene primer amplification. TCRdb keeps only in-frame clones here, not all; method: immunoSEQ multiplex PCR. V, J and clone size are those of that table, while D and trimming were read from the DNA. The table records 100,000 or so clones, roughly 92% of them present only once. Input material: peripheral blood. This clonotype was sampled from a man aged 70 or older with acute or convalescent COVID-19. The gene calls are TRBV11-3 and TRBJ1-1; D ambiguous. CDR3 in amino acids: CASSLGLNTEAFF. For the CDR3, the DNA is TGTGCCAGCAGCTTAGGGCTGAACACTGAAGCTTTCTTT.